The 12 T cell receptor beta chains reported below all come from one sample, sequenced in a study of blood T cell repertoires in COVID-19. Libraries were prepared by immunoSEQ multiplex PCR; TCRdb keeps only in-frame clonotypes and omits some of them. The sample records approximately 62,000 clones, roughly 71% being singletons. The sequenced material came from peripheral blood. Receptors originate from a woman in her forties or fifties with active or convalescent COVID-19.

The V gene is TRBV7-9, the J gene TRBJ2-1; 7 nucleotides line up with TRBD2. Per germline, CDR1 SEHNR and CDR2 FQNEAQ (reference sequence). Trimming at V came to 8 bases and at J to 8 bases, leaving 15 bases not matched to a gene. This CDR3 spans 15 amino acids. The CDR3 DNA follows: TGTGCCAGCGAGGACTTGCGGGAGAAGTCGGATGAGCAGTTCTTC. Amino acids: CASEDLREKSDEQFF.

J is TRBJ1-2 and V is TRBV9, with D perhaps matching TRBD1 (6 bases). Trimming stripped 0 bases from V and 4 bases from J, with 7 bases between. In germline, CDR1 is SGDLS, CDR2 YYNGEE. This CDR3 comprises 13 residues. The CDR3 region has the DNA TGTGCCAGCAGCGTAGTCAGGGGCTATGGCTACACCTTC. Protein: CASSVVRGYGYTF.

The gene calls are TRBV7-8 and TRBJ2-3; D remains unclear. Deletions cut 5 bases from V and 0 bases from J, with 3 bases between. The CDR3 extends over 12 amino acids. Germline CDR1 SGHVS, CDR2 FQNEAQ. The CDR3 DNA is TGTGCCAGCAGCCCTAGCACAGATACGCAGTATTTT. It codes for CASSPSTDTQYF.

The chain uses TRBV28 and TRBJ2-7; 10 nucleotides match TRBD2. Germline V gene lookup returns CDR1 MDHEN and CDR2 SYDVKM. This CDR3 is 13 amino acids long. Trimming cost V 8 bases and J 3 bases; bases outside gene matches: 4. The CDR3 region has the DNA TGTGCCAGCGGCCCTAGCGGGAGCTACGAGCAGTACTTC. Amino acid sequence: CASGPSGSYEQYF.

The chain joins TRBV2 to TRBJ1-2; the match to TRBD1 covers 10 bases. The germline V gene encodes CDR1 SNHLY and CDR2 FYNNEI. CDR3 size: 14 residues. J was trimmed by 4 bases and V by 7 bases; bases with no gene match: 6. The DNA for the CDR3 is TGTGCCAGCAAAGGGGACAGGGGAGCCTATGGCTACACCTTC. Translating gives CASKGDRGAYGYTF.

This clone was observed a single time. This chain connects TRBV2 to TRBJ2-5; no definite D call. This CDR3 region has 12 residues. Germline assignment: CDR1 SNHLY and CDR2 FYNNEI. Deletions cut 6 bases from V and 7 bases from J, with 12 bases between. The CDR3 DNA follows: TGTGCCAGCAGGGGCAGGATGGGGACCCAGTACTTC. It specifies CASRGRMGTQYF. The full variable domain, completed using reference TRBV2 and TRBJ2-5, is EPEVTQTPSHQVTQMGQEVILRCVPISNHLYFYWYRQILGQKVEFLVSFYNNEISEKSEIFDDQFSVERPDGSNFTLKIRSTKLEDSAMYFCASRGRMGTQYFGPGTRLLVL.

The J gene is TRBJ1-1, the V gene TRBV7-9; 7 bases map to TRBD1. CDR1 SEHNR and CDR2 FQNEAQ come from the germline V gene (reference sequence). This CDR3 spans 15 amino acids. Germline trimming cut 0 bases from V and 4 bases from J; bases unmatched to any gene: 5. The CDR3, as DNA: TGTGCCAGCAGCTTAGCGCAGGGGGTCTCCACTGAAGCTTTCTTT. Amino acid sequence: CASSLAQGVSTEAFF.

This clone showed up just once. V gene TRBV19 combines with J gene TRBJ2-7; 9 positions agree with TRBD2. The ends lost 6 bases at V and 0 bases at J; junction bases unmatched: 6. Germline values: CDR1 LNHDA, CDR2 SQIVND (reference sequence). The CDR3 spans 15 residues. CDR3 region: CASRQLAGSSYEQYF. CDR3 DNA: TGTGCCAGTAGGCAACTAGCGGGCAGCTCCTACGAGCAGTACTTC.

J is TRBJ1-3 and V is TRBV19, with D possibly being TRBD1 (6 bases). The CDR3 covers 14 residues. The V end was cut by 3 bases, the J end by 2 bases, with 8 bases between. Germline V gene sequence: CDR1 LNHDA, CDR2 SQIVND (reference sequence). Here the CDR3 DNA reads TGTGCCAGTAGTATCAGGGGAGCTGGAAACACCATATATTTT. Amino acids: CASSIRGAGNTIYF.

The V and J genes are TRBV19 and TRBJ2-7; weak D call: TRBD2 (6 bases). The CDR3 loop spans 16 amino acids. CDR1 is LNHDA and CDR2 is SQIVND in the germline V gene (reference sequence). Deletions cut 5 bases from V and 6 bases from J, with 23 bases between. In DNA form, the CDR3 reads TGTGCCAGTAGTGGACCAACTCCGGGACTCCCATCCGAGCAGTACTTC. It is translated as CASSGPTPGLPSEQYF.

The chain employs TRBV2 and TRBJ1-3, with 8 bases aligning to TRBD1. The CDR3 totals 13 residues. Trimming removed 8 bases from V and 2 bases from J; junction bases left unmatched: 2. Looked up from germline, CDR1 is SNHLY and CDR2 is FYNNEI. CDR3 bases: TGTGCCAGCCGGACAGGGACTGGAAACACCATATATTTT. The encoded protein is CASRTGTGNTIYF.

In this sample, this clone turned up once. The chain couples TRBV25-1 to TRBJ2-1, with D uncertain. V lost 6 bases to trimming and J lost 9 bases, with 15 bases between them. There are 13 residues in the CDR3. Germline V CDR1 and CDR2: MGHDK, SYGVNS. The CDR3 here is CASRASGGGEQFF. The CDR3 region has the DNA TGTGCCAGCAGGGCCTCGGGTGGTGGTGAGCAGTTCTTC.